This paragraph covers one TCR beta chain sequence. The antigen is not known. V was cut by 5 bases and J by 0 bases, with 18 bases left in between. The CDR3 is 17 amino acids. The germline V gene has CDR1 SGHRS and CDR2 YFSETQ. Vbeta (60) and Jbeta (13) primers were used in the PCR. Here immunoSEQ multiplex PCR was the method, and the copy in TCRdb shows in-frame clones only, minus some. The sample records 100,000 to 150,000 clones, 77% being singletons. This sample was included in a study of cytomegalovirus exposure and HLA in healthy donors. Points from the study as a whole: Later analysis identified 15,000 to 20,000 TCR beta sequences associated with HLA alleles, using a false discovery rate threshold of 0.05. Trimming of TCR beta V- and J-genes showed a link, identified in a later analysis, to a missense DCLRE1C variant.

The specimen sequenced was PBMCs. The TCR sequence derives from a middle-aged woman in good health and CMV-seropositive. The chain joins TRBV5-1 to TRBJ2-1; a weak D match, TRBD2 (6 bases). The CDR3 nucleotides are TGCGCCAGCAGTCGGAGGGGTTCCGGGATCTCCTACAATGAGCAGTTCTTC. This encodes CASSRRGSGISYNEQFF.